This T cell receptor (beta chain) was identified in a study of blood T cell repertoires in COVID-19. For the study at large: There were acute and convalescent COVID-19 samples, and they came from the United States, Italy and Spain.

Assignments of participants to cohorts depended upon their own reported clinical history. Generated by immunoSEQ multiplex PCR, the TCRdb table keeps only in-frame clones and is missing some. The table records 300,000 to 400,000 clones, about 86% of them present only once. This receptor was obtained from a woman in her 40s with acute COVID-19. The source material was PBMCs or T cells enriched from blood (not recorded which).

This CDR3 reads CAISESEPGRNSPLHF. CDR3 DNA sequence: TGTGCCATCAGTGAGTCAGAGCCAGGGAGGAATTCACCCCTCCACTTT. The genes are TRBV10-3 and TRBJ1-6; D possibly corresponds to TRBD1 (5 bases). The germline CDR1 and CDR2 sequences are ENHRY and SYGVKD. This CDR3 region has 16 residues. With 0 bases removed from V and 7 bases from J, the gap between germline ends came to 13 bases.